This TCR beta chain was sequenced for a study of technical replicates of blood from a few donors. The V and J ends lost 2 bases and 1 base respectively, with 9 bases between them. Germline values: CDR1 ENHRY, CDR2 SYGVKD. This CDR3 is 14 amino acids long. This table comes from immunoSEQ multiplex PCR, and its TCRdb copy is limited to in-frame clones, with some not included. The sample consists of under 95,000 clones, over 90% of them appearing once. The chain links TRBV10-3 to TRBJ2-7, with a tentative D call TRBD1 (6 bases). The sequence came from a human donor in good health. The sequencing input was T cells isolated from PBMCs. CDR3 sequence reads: CAISEPGQSYEQYF. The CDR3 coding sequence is TGTGCCATCAGTGAGCCTGGACAGTCCTACGAGCAGTACTTC.